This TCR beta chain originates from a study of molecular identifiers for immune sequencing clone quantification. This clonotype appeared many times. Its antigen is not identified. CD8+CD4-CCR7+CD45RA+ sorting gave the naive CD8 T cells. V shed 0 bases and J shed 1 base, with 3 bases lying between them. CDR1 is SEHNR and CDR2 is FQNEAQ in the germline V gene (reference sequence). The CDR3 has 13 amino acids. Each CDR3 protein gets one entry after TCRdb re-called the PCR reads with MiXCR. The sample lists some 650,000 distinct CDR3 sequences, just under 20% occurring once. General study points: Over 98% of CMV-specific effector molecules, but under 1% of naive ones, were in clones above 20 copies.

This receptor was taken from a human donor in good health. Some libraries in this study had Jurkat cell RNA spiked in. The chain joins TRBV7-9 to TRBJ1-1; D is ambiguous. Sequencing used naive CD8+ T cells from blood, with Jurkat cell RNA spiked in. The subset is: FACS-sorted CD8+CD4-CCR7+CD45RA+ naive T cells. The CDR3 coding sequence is TGTGCCAGCAGCTTAGCCACGAACACTGAAGCTTTCTTT. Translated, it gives CASSLATNTEAFF.